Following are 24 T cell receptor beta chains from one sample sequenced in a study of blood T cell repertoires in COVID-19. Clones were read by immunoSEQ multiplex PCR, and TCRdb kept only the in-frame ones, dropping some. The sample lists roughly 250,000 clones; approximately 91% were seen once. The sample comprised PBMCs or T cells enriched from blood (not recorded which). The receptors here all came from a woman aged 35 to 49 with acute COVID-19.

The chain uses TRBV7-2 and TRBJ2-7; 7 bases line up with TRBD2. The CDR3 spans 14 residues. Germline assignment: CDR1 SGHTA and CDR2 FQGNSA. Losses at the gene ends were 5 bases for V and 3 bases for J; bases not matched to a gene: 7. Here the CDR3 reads CASSPTSARYEQYF. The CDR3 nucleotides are TGTGCCAGCAGCCCCACTAGCGCGCGCTACGAGCAGTACTTC.

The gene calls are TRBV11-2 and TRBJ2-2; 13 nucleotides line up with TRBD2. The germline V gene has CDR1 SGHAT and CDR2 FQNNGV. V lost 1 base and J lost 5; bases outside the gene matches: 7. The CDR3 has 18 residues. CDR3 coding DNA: TGTGCCAGCAGCTTAGCCTATCGGACTAGCGGGAGAACCGGGGAGCTGTTTTTT. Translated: CASSLAYRTSGRTGELFF.

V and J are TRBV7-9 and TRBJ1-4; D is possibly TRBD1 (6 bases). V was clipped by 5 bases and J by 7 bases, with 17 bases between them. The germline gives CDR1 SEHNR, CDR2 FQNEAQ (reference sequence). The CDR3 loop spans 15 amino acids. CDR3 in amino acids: CASSQRGGLGEKLFF. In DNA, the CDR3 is TGTGCCAGCAGCCAACGGGGGGGCCTAGGTGAAAAACTGTTTTTT.

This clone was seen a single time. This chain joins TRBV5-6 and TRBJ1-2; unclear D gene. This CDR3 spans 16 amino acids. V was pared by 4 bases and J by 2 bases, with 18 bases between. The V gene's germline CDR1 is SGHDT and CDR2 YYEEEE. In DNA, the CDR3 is TGTGCCAGCAGCATGGATTGGAACTACCGAAACTATGGCTACACCTTC. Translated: CASSMDWNYRNYGYTF.

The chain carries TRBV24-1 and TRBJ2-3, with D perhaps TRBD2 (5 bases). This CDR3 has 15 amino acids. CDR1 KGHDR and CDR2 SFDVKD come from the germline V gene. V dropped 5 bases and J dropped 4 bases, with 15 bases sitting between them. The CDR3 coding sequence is TGTGCCACCAGTGTTGGCGGCCTGAGGGCAGATACGCAGTATTTT. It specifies CATSVGGLRADTQYF.

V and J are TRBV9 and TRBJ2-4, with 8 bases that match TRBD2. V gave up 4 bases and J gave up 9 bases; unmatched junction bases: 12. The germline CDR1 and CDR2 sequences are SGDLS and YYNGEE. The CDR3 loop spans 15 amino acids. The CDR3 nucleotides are TGTGCCAGCAGCCCACCCGGGGGGGCGAGGGGCATTCAGTACTTC. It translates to CASSPPGGARGIQYF.

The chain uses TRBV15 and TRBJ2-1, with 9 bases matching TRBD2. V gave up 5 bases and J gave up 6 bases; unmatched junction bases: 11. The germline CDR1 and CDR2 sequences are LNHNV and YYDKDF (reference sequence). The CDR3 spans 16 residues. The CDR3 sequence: CATSEHLAGDPNEQFF. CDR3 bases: TGTGCCACCAGCGAGCACTTAGCGGGAGACCCCAATGAGCAGTTCTTC.

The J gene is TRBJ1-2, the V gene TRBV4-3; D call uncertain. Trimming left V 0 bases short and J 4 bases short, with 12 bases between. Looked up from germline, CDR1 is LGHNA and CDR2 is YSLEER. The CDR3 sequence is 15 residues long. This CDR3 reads CASSQDSGSGYGYTF. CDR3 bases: TGCGCCAGCAGCCAAGATAGCGGCAGCGGCTATGGCTACACCTTC.

CDR3 residues: CASSAARGALAYNEQFF. The CDR3 region has the DNA TGTGCCAGCAGTGCGGCGCGGGGGGCCCTAGCTTACAATGAGCAGTTCTTC. The V and J genes are TRBV6-1 and TRBJ2-1, with 8 bases identical to TRBD2. Trimming cost V 4 bases and J 4 bases; bases outside gene matches: 12. The CDR3 loop spans 17 amino acids. Germline CDR1 is MNHNS and CDR2 is SASEGT.

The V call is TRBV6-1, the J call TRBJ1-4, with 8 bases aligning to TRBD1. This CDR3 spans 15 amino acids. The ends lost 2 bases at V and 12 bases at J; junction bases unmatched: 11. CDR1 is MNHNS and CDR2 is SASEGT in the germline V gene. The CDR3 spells CASSEWRQGAGELFF. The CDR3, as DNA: TGTGCCAGCAGTGAATGGCGGCAGGGGGCGGGAGAACTGTTTTTT.

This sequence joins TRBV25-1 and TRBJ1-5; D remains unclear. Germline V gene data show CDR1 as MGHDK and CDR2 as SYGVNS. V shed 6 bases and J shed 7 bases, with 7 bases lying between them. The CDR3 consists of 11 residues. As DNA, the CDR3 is TGTGCCAGCAGGGCCGGGCAGCCCCAGCATTTT. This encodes CASRAGQPQHF.

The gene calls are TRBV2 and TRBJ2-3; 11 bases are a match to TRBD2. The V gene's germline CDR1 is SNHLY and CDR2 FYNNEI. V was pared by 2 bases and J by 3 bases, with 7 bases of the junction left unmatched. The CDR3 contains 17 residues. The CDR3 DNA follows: TGTGCCAGCAGTGAAACTGTTCTAGCGGGAGGTACAGATACGCAGTATTTT. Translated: CASSETVLAGGTDTQYF.

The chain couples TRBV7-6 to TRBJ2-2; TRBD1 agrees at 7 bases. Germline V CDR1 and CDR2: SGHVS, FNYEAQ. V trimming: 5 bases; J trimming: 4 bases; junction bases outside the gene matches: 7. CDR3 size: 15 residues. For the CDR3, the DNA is TGTGCCAGCAGCCAAGGGGGCGGTGGCACCGGGGAGCTGTTTTTT. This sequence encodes CASSQGGGGTGELFF.

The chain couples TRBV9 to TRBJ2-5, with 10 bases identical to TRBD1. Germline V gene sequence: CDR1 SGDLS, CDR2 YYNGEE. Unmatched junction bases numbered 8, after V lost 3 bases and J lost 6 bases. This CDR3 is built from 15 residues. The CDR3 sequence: CASSDPGQGLQTQYF. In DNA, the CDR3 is TGTGCCAGCAGCGACCCGGGACAGGGGTTACAGACCCAGTACTTC.

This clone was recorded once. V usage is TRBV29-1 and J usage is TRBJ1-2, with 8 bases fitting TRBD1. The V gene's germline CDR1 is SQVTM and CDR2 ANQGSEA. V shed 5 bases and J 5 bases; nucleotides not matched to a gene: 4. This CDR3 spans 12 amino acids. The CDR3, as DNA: TGCAGCGTTCGGACAGGGAAGTATGGCTACACCTTC. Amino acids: CSVRTGKYGYTF. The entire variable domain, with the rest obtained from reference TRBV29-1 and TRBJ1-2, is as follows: SAVISQKPSRDICQRGTSLTIQCQVDSQVTMMFWYRQQPGQSLTLIATANQGSEATYESGFVIDKFPISRPNLTFSTLTVSNMSPEDSSIYLCSVRTGKYGYTFGSGTRLTVV.

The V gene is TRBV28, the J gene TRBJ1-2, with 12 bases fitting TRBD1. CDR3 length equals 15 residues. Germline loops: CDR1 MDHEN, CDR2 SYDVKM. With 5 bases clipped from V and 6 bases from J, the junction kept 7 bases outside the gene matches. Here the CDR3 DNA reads TGTGCCAGCAGTCCTAACCGGGACAGGGGGCATGGCTACACCTTC. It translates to CASSPNRDRGHGYTF.

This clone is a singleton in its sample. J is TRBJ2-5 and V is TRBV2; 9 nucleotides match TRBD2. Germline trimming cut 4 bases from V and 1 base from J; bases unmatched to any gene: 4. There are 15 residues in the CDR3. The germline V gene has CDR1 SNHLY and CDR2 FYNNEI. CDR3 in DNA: TGTGCCAGCAGTGTGAAGCGGGGGGTCCAAGAGACCCAGTACTTC. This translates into CASSVKRGVQETQYF.

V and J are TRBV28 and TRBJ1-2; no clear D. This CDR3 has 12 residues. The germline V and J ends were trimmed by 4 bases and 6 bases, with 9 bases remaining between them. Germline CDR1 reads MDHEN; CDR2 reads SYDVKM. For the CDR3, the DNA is TGTGCCAGCAGTTCTTGGCGGGATGGCTACACCTTC. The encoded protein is CASSSWRDGYTF.

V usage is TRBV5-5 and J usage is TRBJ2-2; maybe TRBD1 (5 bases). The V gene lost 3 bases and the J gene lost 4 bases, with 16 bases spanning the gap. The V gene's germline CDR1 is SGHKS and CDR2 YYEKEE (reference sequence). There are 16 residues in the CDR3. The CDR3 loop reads CASSWPVRGGTGELFF. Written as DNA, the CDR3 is TGTGCCAGCAGCTGGCCGGTTAGGGGCGGCACCGGGGAGCTGTTTTTT.

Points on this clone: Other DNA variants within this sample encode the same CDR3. The CDR3 DNA follows: TGTGCCAGCAGCTTAGGGGCAGGTCAAGAGACCCAGTACTTC. Protein: CASSLGAGQETQYF. The rearrangement links TRBV11-2 to TRBJ2-5, with D uncertain. Trimming stripped 1 base from V and 2 bases from J, with 8 bases between. The CDR3 has 14 residues. Germline V gene sequence: CDR1 SGHAT, CDR2 FQNNGV.

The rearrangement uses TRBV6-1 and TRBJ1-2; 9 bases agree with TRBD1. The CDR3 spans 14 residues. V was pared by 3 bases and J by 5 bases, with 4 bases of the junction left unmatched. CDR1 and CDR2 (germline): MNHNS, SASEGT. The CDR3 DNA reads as TGTGCCAGCAGTGAGACGGACAGGGGATATGGCTACACCTTC. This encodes CASSETDRGYGYTF.

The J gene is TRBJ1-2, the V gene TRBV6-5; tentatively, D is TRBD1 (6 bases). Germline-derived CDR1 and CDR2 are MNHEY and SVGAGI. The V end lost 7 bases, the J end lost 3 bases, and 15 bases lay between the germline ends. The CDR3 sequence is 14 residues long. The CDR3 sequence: CASIGGGRDYGYTF. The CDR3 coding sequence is TGTGCCAGCATAGGGGGGGGCAGGGACTATGGCTACACCTTC.

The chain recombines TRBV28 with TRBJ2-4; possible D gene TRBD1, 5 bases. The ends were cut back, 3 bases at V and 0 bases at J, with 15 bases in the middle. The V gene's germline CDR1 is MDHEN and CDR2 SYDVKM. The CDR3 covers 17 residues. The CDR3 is CASSFHQGLVAKNIQYF. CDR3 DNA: TGTGCCAGCAGTTTTCATCAGGGCTTAGTAGCCAAAAACATTCAGTACTTC. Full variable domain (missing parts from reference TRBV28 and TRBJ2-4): DVKVTQSSRYLVKRTGEKVFLECVQDMDHENMFWYRQDPGLGLRLIYFSYDVKMKEKGDIPEGYSVSREKKERFSLILESASTNQTSMYLCASSFHQGLVAKNIQYFGAGTRLSVL.

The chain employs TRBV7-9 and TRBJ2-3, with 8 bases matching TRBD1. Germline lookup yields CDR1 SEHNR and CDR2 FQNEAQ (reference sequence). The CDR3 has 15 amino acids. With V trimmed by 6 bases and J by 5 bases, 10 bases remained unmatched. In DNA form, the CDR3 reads TGTGCCAGCAGTACGGGACAGGCCAAGATAGATACGCAGTATTTT. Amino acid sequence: CASSTGQAKIDTQYF.